The next 9 T cell receptor beta chains were all read from a single sample in a study of blood T cell repertoires in COVID-19. Profiling relied on immunoSEQ multiplex PCR, and the TCRdb table lists in-frame clones only, not all of them. The sample lists roughly 250,000 clones, about 90% seen once, with approximately 1.3% in the top ten. Sample: PBMCs or T cells enriched from blood (not recorded which). The source of these receptors is a human donor in a cohort exposed to, infected with or recovered from COVID-19 (not recorded which). The donor label of this sample is uncertain.

The rearrangement links TRBV6-5 to TRBJ2-5; 13 bases align to TRBD2. Germline values: CDR1 MNHEY, CDR2 SVGAGI. With V trimmed by 6 bases and J by 3 bases, 1 base remained unmatched. The CDR3 has 14 amino acids. For the CDR3, the DNA is TGTGCCAGCAGCGGACTAGCGGGGGAAGAGACCCAGTACTTC. Translated: CASSGLAGEETQYF.

This chain uses TRBV6-1 with TRBJ1-1; D remains unclear. The CDR3 runs 12 residues. Germline CDR1 is MNHNS and CDR2 is SASEGT. The ends were cut back, 2 bases at V and 5 bases at J, with 6 bases in the middle. The CDR3 nucleotides are TGTGCCAGCAGTGAAATCGTGACTGAAGCTTTCTTT. The encoded protein is CASSEIVTEAFF.

The chain combines TRBV5-1 with TRBJ1-1; 7 nucleotides match TRBD1. Germline V gene data show CDR1 as SGHRS and CDR2 as YFSETQ. The V segment lost 4 bases and the J segment 0 bases; nucleotides outside the gene matches: 9. The length of the CDR3 is 16 residues. CDR3 region: CASSPGQDYMNTEAFF. CDR3 DNA: TGCGCCAGCAGCCCAGGACAGGACTACATGAACACTGAAGCTTTCTTT.

Here the CDR3 DNA reads TGCGCCAGCAGCCAAGAATCGGGACTTGGCGACACCATATATTTT. Amino acid sequence: CASSQESGLGDTIYF. The V gene is TRBV4-1, the J gene TRBJ1-3; perhaps TRBD1 as D (5 bases). This CDR3 contains 15 residues. Germline values: CDR1 MGHRA, CDR2 YSYEKL. V dropped 0 bases and J dropped 8 bases, with 14 bases sitting between them.

J is TRBJ1-5 and V is TRBV2; D is possibly TRBD1 (5 bases). Trimming stripped 4 bases from V and 3 bases from J, with 10 bases between. The CDR3 extends over 14 amino acids. CDR1 is SNHLY and CDR2 is FYNNEI in the germline V gene. The CDR3 loop is CASSAGGINQPQHF. For the CDR3, the DNA is TGTGCCAGCAGTGCGGGGGGGATCAATCAGCCCCAGCATTTT.

This chain links TRBV5-1 with TRBJ1-5, with a tentative D call TRBD1 (6 bases). The CDR3 runs 16 residues. V lost 4 bases to trimming and J lost 6 bases, with 20 bases between them. Germline V gene data show CDR1 as SGHRS and CDR2 as YFSETQ. CDR3 protein: CASSGGGRAGSQPQHF. Written as DNA, the CDR3 is TGCGCCAGCAGCGGGGGGGGCAGGGCCGGTAGTCAGCCCCAGCATTTT.

Remarks on this clone: Other DNA sequences in the same sample also yield this CDR3. The gene calls are TRBV18 and TRBJ1-1; no definite D call. Germline values: CDR1 KGHSH, CDR2 LQKENI. There are 13 residues in the CDR3. V was trimmed by 2 bases and J by 0 bases, leaving 4 bases between them. CDR3 coding DNA: TGTGCCAGCTCACCAGGCTTGAACACTGAAGCTTTCTTT. Amino acids: CASSPGLNTEAFF.

V gene TRBV18 combines with J gene TRBJ2-1, with D perhaps TRBD2 (5 bases). This CDR3 is 13 amino acids long. The V end was cut by 3 bases, the J end by 5 bases, with 8 bases between. Looked up from germline, CDR1 is KGHSH and CDR2 is LQKENI. This CDR3 is CASSPGLDNEQFF. In nucleotides, the CDR3 is TGTGCCAGCTCACCCGGACTGGACAATGAGCAGTTCTTC.

The chain has TRBV5-6 and TRBJ2-3; 9 bases are a match to TRBD1. J was trimmed by 3 bases and V by 4 bases; bases with no gene match: 6. Germline loops: CDR1 SGHDT, CDR2 YYEEEE. The CDR3 is made up of 15 amino acids. The CDR3 loop is CASSAPGQGTDTQYF. CDR3 DNA sequence: TGTGCCAGCAGCGCACCGGGACAGGGAACAGATACGCAGTATTTT.